This TCR beta chain derives from a study of blood T cell repertoires in COVID-19. Study overall: The origin of the acute and convalescent COVID-19 samples was the United States, Italy and Spain. T cells, B-cell-depleted T cells, or PBMCs supplied cDNA or gDNA.

J gave up 6 bases and V 1 base, and 8 bases lay outside the gene matches. The CDR3 is 16 amino acids. CDR1 is SGHRS, CDR2 YFSETQ, per germline. Per the authors' pipeline: Estimation of nucleated cell counts was performed using reference gene primer amplification. TCRdb keeps only in-frame clones here, not all; method: immunoSEQ multiplex PCR. V and J calls plus clone size are reproduced from that table; the DNA served to infer D and trimming. Among 95,000 to 150,000 clones listed, more than 75% were seen once. The material sequenced was peripheral blood. The sequence came from a woman in her 70s with acute or convalescent COVID-19. The chain joins TRBV5-1 to TRBJ2-1; TRBD2 aligns across 9 bases. The CDR3 region has the DNA TGCGCCAGCAGCTTGCTGTCGCGGGGGGGCTTCAATGAGCAGTTCTTC. The encoded protein is CASSLLSRGGFNEQFF.